A single sample gave rise to the 28 T cell receptor beta chains below, sequenced in a study of CD8+ T cells in alopecia areata. Sequencing templates came from extracted RNA that was reverse transcribed into cDNA. Sequencing was performed with immunoSEQ multiplex PCR; in TCRdb, only in-frame clones are kept and a portion is missing. Of under 150,000 clones listed, less than 65% were seen once; the top ten hold 30% to 45%. Sequencing was performed on CD8+ T cells sorted from blood. These TCRs come from a human donor in good health.

The rearrangement links TRBV7-9 to TRBJ2-3; D is possibly TRBD2 (6 bases). The germline V gene encodes CDR1 SEHNR and CDR2 FQNEAQ (reference sequence). Between the trimmed V and J ends, which lost 6 bases and 1 base, there was a span of 14 bases. The CDR3 has 15 residues. CDR3 DNA: TGTGCCAGCAGGGGTCGGGAGAGTGGCACAGATACGCAGTATTTT. Encoded protein: CASRGRESGTDTQYF.

Turning to this clone: The sample carries other DNA sequences with the same CDR3. This chain links TRBV20-1 with TRBJ2-7, with D hard to call. V lost 2 bases and J lost 4, with 6 bases in between. CDR3 length: 11 amino acids. CDR1 and CDR2 from the germline V gene are DFQATT and SNEGSKA (reference sequence). CDR3: CSARLGYEQYF. CDR3 DNA: TGCAGTGCTAGATTGGGTTACGAGCAGTACTTC.

This clone showed up just a few times. The CDR3 coding sequence is TGTGCCACCAGCCCAACTAGCGGGGGCTGGTCGGCCCAGTACTTC. Translated, it gives CATSPTSGGWSAQYF. The gene calls are TRBV15 and TRBJ2-5; 11 bases fit TRBD2. CDR3 length equals 15 residues. Germline CDR1 is LNHNV and CDR2 is YYDKDF (reference sequence). The V and J ends lost 5 bases and 9 bases, in that order; junction bases with no gene match: 11.

V usage is TRBV4-1 and J usage is TRBJ2-3, with D perhaps assigned TRBD1 or TRBD2 (5 bases each). The CDR3 consists of 15 residues. Trimming left V 1 base short and J 0 bases short, with 8 bases between. The V gene's germline CDR1 is MGHRA and CDR2 YSYEKL. The chain's CDR3 is CASSQAGRSTDTQYF. In nucleotides, the CDR3 is TGCGCCAGCAGCCAAGCGGGACGGAGCACAGATACGCAGTATTTT.

This clone was observed once. The chain combines TRBV7-8 with TRBJ1-1, with 8 positions matching TRBD1. The CDR3 runs to 14 residues. V lost 4 bases to trimming and J lost 2 bases; unmatched junction nucleotides: 3. Germline V CDR1 and CDR2: SGHVS, FQNEAQ. As DNA, the CDR3 is TGTGCCAGCAGCTCCGGGACAGGCAACACTGAAGCTTTCTTT. This gives the protein CASSSGTGNTEAFF. Full variable domain (outside the CDR3, taken from reference TRBV7-8 and TRBJ1-1): GAGVSQSPRYKVAKRGQDVALRCDPISGHVSLFWYQQALGQGPEFLTYFQNEAQLDKSGLPSDRFFAERPEGSVSTLKIQRTQQEDSAVYLCASSSGTGNTEAFFGQGTRLTVV.

The chain employs TRBV6-5 and TRBJ2-5; D is unclear. The germline V gene has CDR1 MNHEY and CDR2 SVGAGI. This CDR3 is built from 13 residues. Between the trimmed V and J ends, which lost 0 bases and 5 bases, there was a span of 7 bases. This CDR3 is CASSYSTVETQYF. CDR3 in DNA: TGTGCCAGCAGTTACTCGACCGTGGAGACCCAGTACTTC.

This chain uses TRBV27 with TRBJ2-1; perhaps TRBD2 as D (6 bases). With 1 base removed from V and 9 bases from J, the gap between germline ends came to 10 bases. The CDR3 has 13 residues. Germline CDR1 is MNHEY and CDR2 is SMNVEV (reference sequence). This CDR3 is CASSLWAGTEQFF. In nucleotides, the CDR3 is TGTGCCAGCAGTTTATGGGCGGGGACTGAGCAGTTCTTC.

The chain carries TRBV29-1 and TRBJ1-1, with D possibly being TRBD1 (6 bases). The CDR3 totals 12 residues. Per germline, CDR1 SQVTM and CDR2 ANQGSEA. V was cut by 5 bases and J by 1 base, with 8 bases left in between. CDR3 nucleotides: TGCAGCGTTAAACAGGGGAACACTGAAGCTTTCTTT. It translates to CSVKQGNTEAFF.

The J gene is TRBJ1-4, the V gene TRBV7-9; D is unresolved. Trimming left V 6 bases short and J 6 bases short, with 5 bases between. This CDR3 is built from 11 residues. Per germline, CDR1 SEHNR and CDR2 FQNEAQ (reference sequence). This CDR3 reads CASSRDEKLFF. The CDR3 bases are TGTGCCAGCAGTCGGGATGAAAAACTGTTTTTT.

This clone came up a few times. V usage is TRBV13 and J usage is TRBJ2-7; D is possibly TRBD1 (6 bases). V was shortened by 2 bases and J by 3 bases, with 8 bases between the two germline ends. This CDR3 is built from 13 residues. From germline, CDR1 is PRHDT and CDR2 FYEKMQ (reference sequence). The CDR3 is CASSLTGNYEQYF. The CDR3 nucleotides are TGTGCCAGCAGCTTAACAGGGAACTACGAGCAGTACTTC.

This chain uses TRBV28 with TRBJ2-1; 9 bases map to TRBD2. J gave up 5 bases and V 6 bases, and 11 bases lay outside the gene matches. The CDR3 has 16 amino acids. CDR1 MDHEN and CDR2 SYDVKM come from the germline V gene. The CDR3 DNA reads as TGTGCCAGCAGGTCTCCCCTAGCGGGAAACGACAATGAGCAGTTCTTC. As protein: CASRSPLAGNDNEQFF.

CDR3: CSVEPGTGLYNEQFF. CDR3 nucleotides: TGCAGCGTTGAACCTGGGACAGGGCTATACAATGAGCAGTTCTTC. This chain links TRBV29-1 with TRBJ2-1, with 9 bases lining up with TRBD1. After removal of 2 bases from V and 4 bases from J, the junction contained 6 bases not matched to a gene. This CDR3 is built from 15 residues. In germline, CDR1 is SQVTM, CDR2 ANQGSEA.

This clone was counted once. V usage is TRBV7-9 and J usage is TRBJ1-2, with D unclear. CDR3 length equals 11 residues. Germline V CDR1 and CDR2: SEHNR, FQNEAQ (reference sequence). Trimming took 1 base from V and 7 from J, leaving 4 bases between them. CDR3: CASSLGTGYTF. The CDR3 nucleotides are TGTGCCAGCAGCTTAGGCACTGGCTACACCTTC.

This clone has a handful of counts. The CDR3 sequence is CASSLIPSVASGANVLTF. In DNA, the CDR3 is TGTGCCAGCAGCTTAATCCCTAGCGTCGCATCTGGGGCCAACGTCCTGACTTTC. The rearrangement joins TRBV7-9 to TRBJ2-6, with TRBD2 as a possible D gene (6 bases). V lost 2 bases and J 1 base, leaving 15 bases between the germline ends. Germline V gene lookup returns CDR1 SEHNR and CDR2 FQNEAQ (reference sequence). The CDR3 loop spans 18 amino acids.

The chain links TRBV10-2 to TRBJ2-7; D is undetermined. With 3 bases removed from V and 3 bases from J, the gap between germline ends came to 12 bases. The CDR3 covers 14 residues. Germline V lookup: CDR1 WSHSY, CDR2 SAAADI. CDR3 amino acids: CASSESGLSYEQYF. In DNA form, the CDR3 reads TGCGCCAGCAGTGAATCAGGTCTTAGCTACGAGCAGTACTTC.

The V gene is TRBV19, the J gene TRBJ2-7; 10 bases fit TRBD2. After removal of 1 base from V and 4 bases from J, the junction contained 4 bases not matched to a gene. The CDR3 consists of 15 residues. In germline, CDR1 is LNHDA, CDR2 SQIVND (reference sequence). The CDR3 here is CASSIGASGSYEQYF. The CDR3 DNA is TGTGCCAGTAGTATAGGGGCTAGCGGGAGTTACGAGCAGTACTTC.

V gene TRBV5-1 combines with J gene TRBJ1-1, with 7 bases aligning to TRBD1. The CDR3 has 14 residues. V dropped 1 base and J dropped 5; count of bases not matched to a gene: 5. Germline V gene sequence: CDR1 SGHRS, CDR2 YFSETQ. CDR3 nucleotide sequence: TGCGCCAGCAGCTTGACAGGGGAGAGGACTGAAGCTTTCTTT. Translating it yields CASSLTGERTEAFF.

The genes are TRBV7-2 and TRBJ2-3; D is perhaps TRBD1 (5 bases). The CDR3 consists of 13 residues. Germline-derived CDR1 and CDR2 are SGHTA and FQGNSA. V was clipped by 3 bases and J by 2 bases, with 6 bases between them. The CDR3 protein is CASSLGPTDTQYF. The CDR3 nucleotides are TGTGCCAGCAGCTTGGGGCCCACAGATACGCAGTATTTT.

In this sample, this clone turned up a few times. This chain uses TRBV7-6 with TRBJ2-7; D not resolved. The CDR3 runs 13 residues. V was trimmed by 1 base and J by 8 bases, leaving 12 bases between them. Germline V gene data show CDR1 as SGHVS and CDR2 as FNYEAQ. The CDR3 region has the DNA TGTGCCAGCAGCTTAGGACCACAAGGCCAGCAGTACTTC. Translated: CASSLGPQGQQYF. Filled out from reference TRBV7-6 and TRBJ2-7, the complete variable domain reads GAGVSQSPRYKVTKRGQDVALRCDPISGHVSLYWYRQALGQGPEFLTYFNYEAQQDKSGLPNDRFSAERPEGSISTLTIQRTEQRDSAMYRCASSLGPQGQQYFGPGTRLTVT.

CDR3 residues: CSVVGSGRATDTQYF. Here the CDR3 DNA reads TGCAGCGTTGTAGGTAGCGGGAGGGCCACAGATACGCAGTATTTT. This chain uses TRBV29-1 with TRBJ2-3; TRBD2 aligns across 11 bases. The V gene end was trimmed by 4 bases and the J gene end by 2 bases; junction bases not matched to a gene: 5. The length of the CDR3 is 15 residues. From germline, CDR1 is SQVTM and CDR2 ANQGSEA.

This clone was counted only a few times. V is TRBV29-1 and J is TRBJ2-1; tentative D call: TRBD1 (6 bases). The V end lost 7 bases, the J end lost 6 bases, and 22 bases lay between the germline ends. The CDR3 consists of 15 residues. Germline V gene data show CDR1 as SQVTM and CDR2 as ANQGSEA. The CDR3 is CSATGQLNSPNEQFF. The DNA for the CDR3 is TGCAGCGCTACCGGACAGCTAAATAGCCCCAATGAGCAGTTCTTC.

This sequence joins TRBV30 and TRBJ2-7, with 8 bases identical to TRBD1. The V segment lost 2 bases and the J segment 2 bases; nucleotides outside the gene matches: 5. The CDR3 loop spans 14 amino acids. Looked up from germline, CDR1 is GTSNPN and CDR2 is SVGIG (reference sequence). The CDR3 loop is CAWSRPQGAYEQYF. The CDR3 region has the DNA TGTGCCTGGAGTCGCCCACAGGGGGCCTACGAGCAGTACTTC.

The chain couples TRBV4-2 to TRBJ2-7, with unresolved D. The CDR3 spans 13 residues. Germline CDR1 and CDR2: LGHNA and YNFKEQ. V was shortened by 0 bases and J by 2 bases, with 5 bases between the two germline ends. The CDR3 loop is CASSQDPTYEQYF. CDR3 coding DNA: TGTGCCAGCAGCCAAGATCCCACCTACGAGCAGTACTTC.

The chain has TRBV29-1 and TRBJ1-1; TRBD1 might be the D (5 bases). The CDR3 length is 13 residues. V gave up 6 bases and J gave up 1 base, with 12 bases separating them. Germline CDR1 SQVTM, CDR2 ANQGSEA. In DNA form, the CDR3 reads TGCAGCGTCCAGGGCGGGGAGAACACTGAAGCTTTCTTT. Its translation: CSVQGGENTEAFF.

Turning to this clone: Other DNA sequences of this sample code for an identical CDR3. The gene calls are TRBV7-9 and TRBJ2-2; D uncertain. Trimming took 2 bases from V and 1 from J, leaving 5 bases between them. CDR1 is SEHNR and CDR2 is FQNEAQ in the germline V gene (reference sequence). This CDR3 is built from 14 residues. The CDR3 DNA sequence: TGTGCCAGCAGCTTAACAGAGAACACCGGGGAGCTGTTTTTT. It yields the protein CASSLTENTGELFF.

The rearrangement joins TRBV9 to TRBJ2-7; D is uncertain. Trimming removed 0 bases from V and 0 bases from J, with 4 bases in between. CDR3 length equals 13 residues. Germline values: CDR1 SGDLS, CDR2 YYNGEE. CDR3 coding DNA: TGTGCCAGCAGCGTAGGAGGCTCCTACGAGCAGTACTTC. This gives the protein CASSVGGSYEQYF.

This chain uses TRBV6-5 with TRBJ2-3; D may be TRBD2 (6 bases). CDR3 size: 13 residues. Germline V lookup: CDR1 MNHEY, CDR2 SVGAGI. V was clipped by 5 bases and J by 0 bases, with 6 bases between them. Here the CDR3 reads CASSSGSTDTQYF. Written as DNA, the CDR3 is TGTGCCAGCAGTAGCGGGAGCACAGATACGCAGTATTTT.

In nucleotides, the CDR3 is TGCAGCGTTGCCGGGACAGGGCTATCTAGCACAGATACGCAGTATTTT. Translation: CSVAGTGLSSTDTQYF. V usage is TRBV29-1 and J usage is TRBJ2-3; 9 bases fit TRBD1. In germline, CDR1 is SQVTM, CDR2 ANQGSEA. V trimming: 4 bases; J trimming: 0 bases; junction bases outside the gene matches: 8. The CDR3 covers 16 residues.